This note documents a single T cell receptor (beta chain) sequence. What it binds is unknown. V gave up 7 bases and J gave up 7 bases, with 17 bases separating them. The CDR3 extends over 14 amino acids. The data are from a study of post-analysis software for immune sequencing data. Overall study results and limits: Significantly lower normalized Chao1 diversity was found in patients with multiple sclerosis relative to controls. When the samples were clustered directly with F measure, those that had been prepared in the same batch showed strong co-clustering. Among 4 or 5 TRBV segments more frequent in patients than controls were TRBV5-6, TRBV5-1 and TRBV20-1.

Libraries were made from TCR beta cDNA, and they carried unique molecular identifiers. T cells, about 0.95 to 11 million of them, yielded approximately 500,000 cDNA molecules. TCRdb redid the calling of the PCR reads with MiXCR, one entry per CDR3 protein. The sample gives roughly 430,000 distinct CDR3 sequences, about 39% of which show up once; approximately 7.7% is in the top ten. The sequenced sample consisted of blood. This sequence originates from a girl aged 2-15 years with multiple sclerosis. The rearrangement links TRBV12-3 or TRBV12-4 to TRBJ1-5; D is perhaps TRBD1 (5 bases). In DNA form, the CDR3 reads TGTGCCAGCACCGCCGGACATCTCGTCCAGCCCCAGCATTTT. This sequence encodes CASTAGHLVQPQHF.